The next 30 T cell receptor beta chains were all read from a single sample in a study of technical replicates of blood from a few donors. Repertoires were generated with immunoSEQ multiplex PCR, while TCRdb's copy carries only in-frame clones and drops some. This table has tens of thousands of clones, 95% appearing once. Sequenced material: T cells isolated from PBMCs. Every receptor here comes from a human donor in good health.

The chain's CDR3 is CASSYRRLAGTDTQYF. The CDR3 DNA reads TGTGCCAGCAGTTACCGGCGTCTAGCGGGCACAGATACGCAGTATTTT. The chain carries TRBV6-5 and TRBJ2-3; 7 nucleotides line up with TRBD2. Per germline, CDR1 MNHEY and CDR2 SVGAGI. The CDR3 totals 16 residues. V lost 2 bases, J lost 1 base, and 6 bases stayed unmatched.

This clone was found once. The chain has TRBV28 and TRBJ1-1; a possible D gene is TRBD1 (5 bases). Germline V lookup: CDR1 MDHEN, CDR2 SYDVKM. V was trimmed by 1 base and J by 1 base, leaving 7 bases between them. This CDR3 is 14 amino acids long. This chain's CDR3 is CASSLFDRNTEAFF. In DNA, the CDR3 is TGTGCCAGCAGTTTATTTGACAGGAACACTGAAGCTTTCTTT.

The chain carries TRBV5-1 and TRBJ2-4; perhaps TRBD2 as D (6 bases). The germline CDR1 and CDR2 sequences are SGHRS and YFSETQ. The V end lost 4 bases, the J end lost 5 bases, and 16 bases lay between the germline ends. The CDR3 loop spans 15 amino acids. CDR3 amino acids: CASSVDSSAQNIQYF. DNA of the CDR3: TGCGCCAGCAGCGTCGATTCTAGCGCCCAAAACATTCAGTACTTC.

The genes are TRBV28 and TRBJ2-1; possibly TRBD2 for D (7 bases). The CDR3 contains 15 residues. The V end lost 5 bases, the J end lost 4 bases, and 15 bases lay between the germline ends. Germline CDR1 MDHEN, CDR2 SYDVKM. CDR3 region: CASSALGGAYNEQFF. In DNA form, the CDR3 reads TGTGCCAGCAGTGCCTTAGGGGGGGCGTACAATGAGCAGTTCTTC.

In DNA form, the CDR3 reads TGTGCCATCGGCGGAGTTAACACTGAAGCTTTCTTT. Translation: CAIGGVNTEAFF. The chain carries TRBV10-3 and TRBJ1-1; D ambiguous. Between the trimmed V and J ends, which lost 8 bases and 2 bases, there was a span of 9 bases. CDR3 length: 12 amino acids. Germline V gene lookup returns CDR1 ENHRY and CDR2 SYGVKD.

This clone showed up just once. The chain carries TRBV6-5 and TRBJ2-5, with 7 nucleotides matching TRBD1. Germline lookup yields CDR1 MNHEY and CDR2 SVGAGI. This CDR3 spans 13 amino acids. The ends lost 9 bases at V and 3 bases at J; junction bases unmatched: 7. The CDR3 spells CASEDRYEETQYF. The CDR3 DNA reads as TGTGCCAGTGAGGACAGGTATGAAGAGACCCAGTACTTC.

V is TRBV30 and J is TRBJ1-6; D not certain. The CDR3 length is 12 residues. CDR1 and CDR2 (germline): GTSNPN, SVGIG (reference sequence). V lost 0 bases and J lost 7, with 4 bases in between. CDR3 DNA sequence: TGTGCCTGGAGTGTGGCCAATTCACCCCTCCACTTT. It translates to CAWSVANSPLHF.

The chain couples TRBV7-9 to TRBJ1-6, with no clear D. The germline V gene encodes CDR1 SEHNR and CDR2 FQNEAQ (reference sequence). The V and J ends lost 3 bases and 7 bases respectively, with 10 bases between them. The CDR3 totals 14 residues. The CDR3 DNA reads TGTGCCAGCAGCTTCGAACAGAACAATTCACCCCTCCACTTT. It specifies CASSFEQNNSPLHF.

The chain links TRBV7-9 to TRBJ2-7; D is possibly TRBD1 (6 bases). Germline CDR1 and CDR2: SEHNR and FQNEAQ (reference sequence). The CDR3 loop spans 13 amino acids. Between the trimmed V and J ends, which lost 6 bases and 4 bases, there was a span of 13 bases. In DNA form, the CDR3 reads TGTGCCAGCAGGGGACATACCAGTTACGAGCAGTACTTC. Its protein is CASRGHTSYEQYF.

This rearrangement joins TRBV19 to TRBJ1-3, with D tentatively TRBD1 (6 bases). Trimming removed 3 bases from V and 2 bases from J, with 8 bases in between. The V gene's germline CDR1 is LNHDA and CDR2 SQIVND (reference sequence). This CDR3 contains 14 residues. The CDR3 spells CASSMDSTGNTIYF. The CDR3 DNA reads TGTGCCAGTAGTATGGACAGTACTGGAAACACCATATATTTT. The full variable domain, in which reference TRBV19 and TRBJ1-3 provide the parts outside the CDR3, is DGGITQSPKYLFRKEGQNVTLSCEQNLNHDAMYWYRQDPGQGLRLIYYSQIVNDFQKGDIAEGYSVSREKKESFPLTVTSAQKNPTAFYLCASSMDSTGNTIYFGEGSWLTVV.

The chain is built from TRBV2 and TRBJ1-1; TRBD1 aligns across 8 bases. Germline loops: CDR1 SNHLY, CDR2 FYNNEI. This CDR3 is built from 16 residues. Germline trimming cut 1 base from V and 0 bases from J; bases unmatched to any gene: 4. CDR3 DNA sequence: TGTGCCAGCAGTGAAGACAGGGGGGTTATGAACACTGAAGCTTTCTTT. This gives the protein CASSEDRGVMNTEAFF.

V usage is TRBV4-2 and J usage is TRBJ2-5, with 10 bases identical to TRBD2. Losses at the gene ends were 0 bases for V and 6 bases for J; bases not matched to a gene: 16. Germline V gene sequence: CDR1 LGHNA, CDR2 YNFKEQ. This CDR3 is 19 amino acids long. In DNA form, the CDR3 reads TGTGCCAGCAGCCAAGAGGGGGGGCTAGCGGGGGACCCATTAAAGACCCAGTACTTC. This sequence encodes CASSQEGGLAGDPLKTQYF.

The chain links TRBV10-2 to TRBJ2-5, with 7 bases fitting TRBD1. CDR1 and CDR2 from the germline V gene are WSHSY and SAAADI. The CDR3 runs 15 residues. Germline trimming cut 2 bases from V and 5 bases from J; bases unmatched to any gene: 8. CDR3 sequence reads: CASSELTGVWETQYF. Here the CDR3 DNA reads TGCGCCAGCAGTGAGCTCACAGGGGTCTGGGAGACCCAGTACTTC.

The chain employs TRBV27 and TRBJ1-4, with D unresolved. Germline V gives CDR1 MNHEY, CDR2 SMNVEV (reference sequence). Trimming removed 4 bases from V and 8 bases from J, with 8 bases in between. There are 12 residues in the CDR3. The CDR3 loop is CASSWEREKLFF. In DNA, the CDR3 is TGTGCCAGCAGTTGGGAGCGCGAAAAACTGTTTTTT.

This clone was seen once. The V call is TRBV6-1, the J call TRBJ1-1; the D gene is possibly TRBD1 (6 bases). The CDR3 contains 12 residues. Trimming removed 8 bases at V and 4 bases at J, with 11 bases between. Germline CDR1 is MNHNS and CDR2 is SASEGT. The CDR3 nucleotides are TGTGCCAGCTTCAACAGGGCCACTGAAGCTTTCTTT. The encoded protein is CASFNRATEAFF.

The rearrangement joins TRBV5-1 to TRBJ2-7; weak D call: TRBD1 (5 bases). Trimming shortened V by 3 bases and J by 3 bases, and 16 bases separated the two germline ends. CDR1 SGHRS and CDR2 YFSETQ come from the germline V gene. CDR3 length: 15 residues. The DNA for the CDR3 is TGCGCCAGCAGCTGGGCCGGACAAGCACACTACGAGCAGTACTTC. This codes for CASSWAGQAHYEQYF.

The gene calls are TRBV11-3 and TRBJ1-5, with D possibly being TRBD1 (5 bases). The V end lost 3 bases, the J end lost 3 bases, and 12 bases lay between the germline ends. This CDR3 has 15 residues. Germline CDR1 and CDR2: SGHNT and YENEEA. CDR3 sequence (DNA): TGTGCCAGCAGCTTTATCAGGGTGGTCAATCAGCCCCAGCATTTT. Protein sequence: CASSFIRVVNQPQHF.

This clone occurred once. This chain links TRBV28 with TRBJ2-4; no clear D. Per the germline V gene, CDR1 is MDHEN and CDR2 is SYDVKM. The CDR3 has 16 residues. V was shortened by 6 bases and J by 2 bases, with 17 bases between the two germline ends. The CDR3 loop is CASRGRPIPSKNIQYF. DNA of the CDR3: TGTGCCAGCAGGGGCCGGCCTATACCATCCAAAAACATTCAGTACTTC.

This clone has just one count. The chain has TRBV6-1 and TRBJ1-4; the D gene is possibly TRBD1 (5 bases). The V gene's germline CDR1 is MNHNS and CDR2 SASEGT. The CDR3 has 15 residues. Trimming took off 3 bases at V and 0 bases at J, with 8 bases between the two ends. For the CDR3, the DNA is TGTGCCAGCAGTGATGGGGGGACAACTAATGAAAAACTGTTTTTT. Its translation: CASSDGGTTNEKLFF.

V and J are TRBV6-1 and TRBJ2-1, with 13 bases identical to TRBD2. This CDR3 comprises 18 residues. Trimming cost V 4 bases and J 2 bases; bases outside gene matches: 8. Germline assignment: CDR1 MNHNS and CDR2 SASEGT. CDR3 nucleotide sequence: TGTGCCAGCAGTGTACTAGCGGGGGGGAGTTCCCCCTACAATGAGCAGTTCTTC. It yields the protein CASSVLAGGSSPYNEQFF.

The J gene is TRBJ2-2, the V gene TRBV6-1; D not resolved. Germline-derived CDR1 and CDR2 are MNHNS and SASEGT. The CDR3 contains 14 residues. Trimming removed 4 bases at V and 2 bases at J, with 8 bases between. The CDR3 DNA sequence: TGTGCCAGCAGTGCTGGGCTTAACACCGGGGAGCTGTTTTTT. It yields the protein CASSAGLNTGELFF.

This chain connects TRBV19 to TRBJ2-7, with 7 positions matching TRBD2. This CDR3 has 16 amino acids. Trimming took 3 bases from V and 6 from J; bases not matched to a gene: 14. CDR1 and CDR2 (germline): LNHDA, SQIVND (reference sequence). The CDR3 loop is CASSIGKMGGPFEQYF. CDR3 bases: TGTGCCAGTAGTATCGGGAAAATGGGAGGGCCTTTCGAGCAGTACTTC.

The V and J genes are TRBV6-4 and TRBJ2-3; 7 bases are shared with TRBD2. The CDR3 spans 13 residues. The junction had 2 bases not matched to a gene; V was cut back by 6 bases and J by 2 bases. Germline CDR1 MRHNA, CDR2 SNTAGT. The DNA of the CDR3 is TGTGCCAGCAGCGGGACTACCACAGATACGCAGTATTTT. It specifies CASSGTTTDTQYF.

The V gene is TRBV28, the J gene TRBJ2-7; tentative D call: TRBD1 (6 bases). CDR1 is MDHEN and CDR2 is SYDVKM in the germline V gene. This CDR3 comprises 13 residues. V was trimmed by 3 bases and J by 4 bases, leaving 10 bases between them. The CDR3 spells CASSFDTGYEQYF. CDR3 nucleotides: TGTGCCAGCAGTTTTGATACAGGGTACGAGCAGTACTTC.

The chain employs TRBV5-1 and TRBJ2-7; 7 bases line up with TRBD2. The CDR3 consists of 14 residues. Germline loops: CDR1 SGHRS, CDR2 YFSETQ. Trimming took 0 bases from V and 9 from J; bases not matched to a gene: 9. The CDR3 bases are TGCGCCAGCAGCTTGGTGTTGCGGGGGAGCGGGCAGTACTTC. Translated: CASSLVLRGSGQYF.

The chain recombines TRBV12-5 with TRBJ2-7; 8 nucleotides line up with TRBD2. The CDR3 is made up of 19 amino acids. The germline V gene has CDR1 LGHNT and CDR2 FRNRAP. With 0 bases clipped from V and 4 bases from J, the junction kept 17 bases outside the gene matches. CDR3 sequence reads: CASGLVKSGGATSSYEQYF. CDR3 nucleotide sequence: TGTGCTAGTGGTTTGGTAAAATCGGGGGGGGCCACCTCCAGTTACGAGCAGTACTTC.

The rearrangement links TRBV5-1 to TRBJ2-1, with D possibly TRBD2 on 6 matching bases. The CDR3 has 15 residues. V was pared by 5 bases and J by 0 bases, with 12 bases between. Germline V gives CDR1 SGHRS, CDR2 YFSETQ. The CDR3 region has the DNA TGCGCCAGCAGACTCGGGGGTGGCTCCTACAATGAGCAGTTCTTC. Translating gives CASRLGGGSYNEQFF.

The chain employs TRBV2 and TRBJ2-1, with 11 bases identical to TRBD2. Trimming took 0 bases from V and 7 from J; bases not matched to a gene: 5. CDR1 SNHLY and CDR2 FYNNEI come from the germline V gene. There are 16 residues in the CDR3. CDR3: CASSEAVLAGANEQFF. CDR3 sequence (DNA): TGTGCCAGCAGTGAAGCGGTACTAGCGGGAGCAAATGAGCAGTTCTTC.

The rearrangement uses TRBV2 and TRBJ2-1; 10 bases map to TRBD1. CDR1 and CDR2 from the germline V gene are SNHLY and FYNNEI. The CDR3 is 15 residues long. V shed 10 bases and J 6 bases; nucleotides not matched to a gene: 12. The CDR3 loop is CAIFRDRGVLNEQFF. DNA of the CDR3: TGTGCCATCTTTAGGGACAGGGGTGTACTCAATGAGCAGTTCTTC. Full variable domain (remainder filled in from reference TRBV2 and TRBJ2-1): EPEVTQTPSHQVTQMGQEVILRCVPISNHLYFYWYRQILGQKVEFLVSFYNNEISEKSEIFDDQFSVERPDGSNFTLKIRSTKLEDSAMYFCAIFRDRGVLNEQFFGPGTRLTVL.

This clone was detected only once. The chain is built from TRBV5-4 and TRBJ2-5; 8 bases agree with TRBD2. The ends lost 5 bases at V and 5 bases at J; junction bases unmatched: 8. CDR1 is SGHNT and CDR2 is YYREEE in the germline V gene (reference sequence). This CDR3 comprises 14 residues. The CDR3 bases are TGTGCCAGCAGTTCGGGACTAGAAATGGAGACCCAGTACTTC. It specifies CASSSGLEMETQYF.